This TCR beta chain was obtained from a study of cytomegalovirus exposure and HLA in healthy donors. Study-wide results and caveats: Later work associated roughly 17,000 TCR beta sequences with HLA alleles at 0.05 false discovery rate.

The PCR employed 60 Vbeta primers together with 13 Jbeta primers. Only in-frame clones appear in the TCRdb table, and some are missing; sequencing was by immunoSEQ multiplex PCR. The top ten clones hold under 7% of a sample with approximately 130,000 clones, 85% to 90% of them seen once. With respect to this clone: What it binds is not known.

This CDR3 has 11 amino acids. V lost 5 bases and J 5 bases, leaving 6 bases between the germline ends. Germline V gene lookup returns CDR1 SGHAT and CDR2 FQNNGV. The chain uses TRBV11-2 and TRBJ2-5; no definite D call. The TCR originated in a woman aged 30 to 39 in good health and CMV-seropositive. Material: PBMCs. In DNA form, the CDR3 reads TGTGCCAGCAGCGACTTGGAGACCCAGTACTTC. It encodes CASSDLETQYF. The full variable domain, completed using reference TRBV11-2 and TRBJ2-5, is EAGVAQSPRYKIIEKRQSVAFWCNPISGHATLYWYQQILGQGPKLLIQFQNNGVVDDSQLPKDRFSAERLKGVDSTLKIQPAKLEDSAVYLCASSDLETQYFGPGTRLLVL.